These T cell receptor beta chains were read from a single sample in a study of cytomegalovirus exposure and HLA in healthy donors. Clones were sequenced by immunoSEQ multiplex PCR, and TCRdb holds only the in-frame ones, with some missing. The repertoire holds some 120,000 clones, with over 65% as singletons. Material: PBMCs. The receptor source for this set is a man aged 25 to 40 in good health and CMV-seropositive. Both conserved end residues are part of each CDR3. D genes are given only for firm matches. A row's size may be missing; if present it is once, few, many or a size class.

TRBV6-5	TRBJ1-2	few	TRBD1	TGTGCCAGCAGACCTGGGACAGGTGTTTATGGCTACACCTTC	CASRPGTGVYGYTF
TRBV30	TRBJ2-7	NA	TRBD1	TGTGCCTGGAGTGAAACACCGGGACAGGGGGGCCACGAGCAGTACTTC	CAWSETPGQGGHEQYF
TRBV7-2	TRBJ2-7	once	TRBD1	TGTGCCAGCAGCTCCCGGACAGGGATCGAGCAGTACTTC	CASSSRTGIEQYF
TRBV5-1	TRBJ1-1	NA	NA	TGCGCCAGCAGCTTGTTCTCGGTGAACACTGAAGCTTTCTTT	CASSLFSVNTEAFF
TRBV6-1	TRBJ1-1	NA	NA	TGTGCCAGCAGCGCGGGAGGGGCGACGAACACTGAAGCTTTCTTT	CASSAGGATNTEAFF
TRBV11-3	TRBJ1-2	NA	TRBD1	TGTGCCAGCAGCTTTTCAGGGGGAGTTGGCTACACCTTC	CASSFSGGVGYTF
TRBV27	TRBJ2-3	few	NA	TGTGCCAGCAGGTCCCTCAGCACAGATACGCAGTATTTT	CASRSLSTDTQYF
TRBV9	TRBJ1-2	NA	NA	TGTGCCAGCACTCGATCGGGTGTCGGGGGCTATGGCTACACCTTC	CASTRSGVGGYGYTF
TRBV28	TRBJ2-7	NA	TRBD1	TGTGCCAGCACCCTCCAGGGGGCCGGCGAGCAGTACTTC	CASTLQGAGEQYF
TRBV10-3	TRBJ1-1	NA	NA	TGTGCCATCAGTGAGGGGGCGAACACTGAAGCTTTCTTT	CAISEGANTEAFF
TRBV7-8	TRBJ2-2	NA	TRBD2	TGTGCCAGCAGCGGGGGGACTAGCGGGGGCCCGAACACCGGGGAGCTGTTTTTT	CASSGGTSGGPNTGELFF
TRBV7-8	TRBJ1-2	NA	TRBD1	TGTGCCAGCAGCTTAGTTAGGGACAGGGGGCAGAATGGCTACACCTTC	CASSLVRDRGQNGYTF
TRBV7-9	TRBJ1-3	NA	NA	TGTGCCAGCAGACCGGGGGGGGGCAGGAACACCATATATTTT	CASRPGGGRNTIYF
TRBV7-8	TRBJ2-7	few	TRBD2	TGTGCCAGCAGCTCCCCACTAGCGGGAGGTTTTGAGCAGTACTTC	CASSSPLAGGFEQYF
TRBV7-9	TRBJ1-4	NA	NA	TGTGCCAGCAGCGTACTAGGTGAAAAACTGTTTTTT	CASSVLGEKLFF
TRBV9	TRBJ2-7	NA	NA	TGTGCCAGCAGCTCACTAGGCAACTCCCACGAGCAGTACTTC	CASSSLGNSHEQYF
TRBV7-2	TRBJ2-1	NA	NA	TGTGCCAGCAGCTTAGGCACAGGGGGGGGAGAGCAGTTCTTC	CASSLGTGGGEQFF
TRBV27	TRBJ1-2	NA	TRBD1	TGTGCCAGCAGTTTCCTAGTGACAGGGGGCGTCAGCTATGGCTACACCTTC	CASSFLVTGGVSYGYTF
TRBV7-2	TRBJ2-7	NA	TRBD2	TGTGCCAGCAGCCCCCTAGCGGGGGCCTACGAGCAGTACTTC	CASSPLAGAYEQYF